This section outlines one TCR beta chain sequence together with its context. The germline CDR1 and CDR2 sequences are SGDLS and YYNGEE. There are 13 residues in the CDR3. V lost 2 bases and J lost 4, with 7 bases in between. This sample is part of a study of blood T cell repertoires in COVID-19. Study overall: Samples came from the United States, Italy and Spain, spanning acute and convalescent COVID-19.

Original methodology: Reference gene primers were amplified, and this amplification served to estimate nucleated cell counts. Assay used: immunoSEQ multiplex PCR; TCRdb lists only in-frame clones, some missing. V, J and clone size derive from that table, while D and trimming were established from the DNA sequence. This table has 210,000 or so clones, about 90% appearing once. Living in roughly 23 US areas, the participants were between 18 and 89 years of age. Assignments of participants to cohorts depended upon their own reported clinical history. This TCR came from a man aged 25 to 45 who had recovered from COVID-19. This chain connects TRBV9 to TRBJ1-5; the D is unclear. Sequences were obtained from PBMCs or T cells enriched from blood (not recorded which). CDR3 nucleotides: TGTGCCAGCAGCGTGAGGGATAATCAGCCCCAGCATTTT. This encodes CASSVRDNQPQHF.